Shown below are 12 T cell receptor beta chains from a single sample sequenced in a study of CD8+CD57+ T cells in acquired aplastic anemia. Profiling that covered TCR beta VDJ and CDR3 relied on genomic DNA as its template. TCRdb reprocessed the reads with MiXCR, giving one entry per CDR3 protein. The data contain 75,000 to 100,000 distinct CDR3 sequences, 55% to 70% of them singletons. Whoever was chosen for sequencing had shown CD8+CD57+ cell expansion by flow cytometry. Sequences were obtained from sorted CD4+, CD8+, or CD8+CD57+ T cells (not recorded which) from PBMCs. The source is a human donor with aplastic anemia.

This chain joins TRBV15 and TRBJ2-3; TRBD2 matches 11 bases. This CDR3 is 15 amino acids long. Trimming took 1 base from V and 3 from J; bases not matched to a gene: 0. Germline-derived CDR1 and CDR2 are LNHNV and YYDKDF (reference sequence). CDR3 nucleotide sequence: TGTGCCACCAGCAGAGGGACTAGCGGGACAGATACGCAGTATTTT. Amino acid sequence: CATSRGTSGTDTQYF.

The J gene is TRBJ1-3, the V gene TRBV19; D not certain. The CDR3 loop spans 11 amino acids. CDR1 and CDR2 from the germline V gene are LNHDA and SQIVND (reference sequence). Trimming left V 7 bases short and J 8 bases short, with 9 bases between. The CDR3 nucleotides are TGTGCCAGTAAGAAGATGGACACCATATATTTT. Protein product: CASKKMDTIYF.

This clonotype was found once. The rearrangement uses TRBV2 and TRBJ2-7; tentative D call: TRBD1 (7 bases). Trimming left V 4 bases short and J 6 bases short, with 19 bases between. The CDR3 is 15 residues long. Looked up from germline, CDR1 is SNHLY and CDR2 is FYNNEI. CDR3 coding DNA: TGTGCCAGCAGTGGAAGGGGGGCAGGGGGTAGCGAGCAGTACTTC. It codes for CASSGRGAGGSEQYF.

Comments on this clonotype: The germline gene is not matched at one end of the junction; a read error may be the cause. The chain combines TRBV7-6 with TRBJ2-1; TRBD2 matches 10 bases. The CDR3 has 16 amino acids. From germline, CDR1 is SGHVS and CDR2 FNYEAQ. CDR3 in DNA: TGTGCCGGCAGCTTAGAACTAGCGGGGACCTACAATGAGCAGTTCTTC. This gives the protein CAGSLELAGTYNEQFF.

This clonotype has a count of ten or more. The gene calls are TRBV5-6 and TRBJ2-3, with D perhaps TRBD1 or TRBD2 (5 bases each). Trimming took off 4 bases at V and 4 bases at J, with 28 bases between the two ends. The germline V gene encodes CDR1 SGHDT and CDR2 YYEEEE. The CDR3 extends over 19 amino acids. CDR3 coding DNA: TGTGCCAGCAGCCGGACATTAAACCCAGCGGAGGCGTCCCCAGATACGCAGTATTTT. Amino acid sequence: CASSRTLNPAEASPDTQYF.

The sample holds a few counts of this clonotype. This rearrangement joins TRBV24-1 to TRBJ2-7; tentative D call: TRBD1 (6 bases). Trimming left V 3 bases short and J 6 bases short, with 17 bases between. The CDR3 extends over 15 amino acids. From germline, CDR1 is KGHDR and CDR2 SFDVKD. The CDR3 loop is CATSDPSDLGGEQYF. CDR3 nucleotide sequence: TGTGCCACCAGTGATCCCTCGGACCTAGGGGGCGAGCAGTACTTC.

CDR3 nucleotides: TGCGCCAGCAGCTTGGCCGTGACAGTGAACACTGAAGCTTTCTTT. Protein: CASSLAVTVNTEAFF. The chain employs TRBV5-1 and TRBJ1-1; D possibly corresponds to TRBD1 (5 bases). The V end lost 0 bases, the J end lost 0 bases, and 9 bases lay between the germline ends. Germline V gene sequence: CDR1 SGHRS, CDR2 YFSETQ. This CDR3 has 15 amino acids.

This chain uses TRBV20-1 with TRBJ2-7; D call uncertain. The CDR3 is 14 residues long. V was pared by 6 bases and J by 3 bases, with 18 bases between. The V gene's germline CDR1 is DFQATT and CDR2 SNEGSKA (reference sequence). The CDR3 loop is CSAPMRTDHYEQYF. The CDR3 DNA follows: TGCAGTGCGCCGATGAGGACGGACCACTACGAGCAGTACTTC.

The chain combines TRBV4-1 with TRBJ2-5; TRBD2 matches at 7 bases. The germline V gene encodes CDR1 MGHRA and CDR2 YSYEKL. V was pared by 2 bases and J by 0 bases, with 6 bases of the junction left unmatched. This CDR3 comprises 16 residues. The CDR3 region has the DNA TGCGCCAGCAGCCAACAGGTGGGGGGGTACCAAGAGACCCAGTACTTC. Translated, it gives CASSQQVGGYQETQYF.

This clonotype occurred many times. The chain recombines TRBV19 with TRBJ1-1; a possible D gene is TRBD1 (5 bases). Germline V gives CDR1 LNHDA, CDR2 SQIVND (reference sequence). The CDR3 extends over 14 amino acids. V lost 4 bases and J lost 0, with 9 bases in between. CDR3 protein: CASSRSGLNTEAFF. DNA for the CDR3: TGTGCCAGTAGTAGGTCGGGGCTGAACACTGAAGCTTTCTTT.

The sample holds a few counts of this clonotype. This chain's CDR3 is CSASSRQGPYTF. The CDR3 DNA reads as TGCAGTGCTAGCTCAAGACAGGGTCCTTACACCTTC. The chain links TRBV20-1 to TRBJ1-2, with TRBD1 matching 7 bases. The CDR3 is 12 amino acids. CDR1 is DFQATT, CDR2 SNEGSKA, per germline (reference sequence). J was trimmed by 11 bases and V by 3 bases; bases with no gene match: 9.

Note on this clonotype: A read error is likely, as this CDR3 ends without the conserved phenylalanine or tryptophan. The chain has TRBV20-1 and TRBJ2-7; D call uncertain. CDR1 and CDR2 from the germline V gene are DFQATT and SNEGSKA (reference sequence). With 2 bases removed from V and 2 bases from J, the gap between germline ends came to 10 bases. The CDR3 is 13 amino acids. The CDR3 sequence is CSARRPSTYEQYL. CDR3 nucleotides: TGCAGTGCTAGAAGGCCCAGCACCTACGAGCAGTACCTC.